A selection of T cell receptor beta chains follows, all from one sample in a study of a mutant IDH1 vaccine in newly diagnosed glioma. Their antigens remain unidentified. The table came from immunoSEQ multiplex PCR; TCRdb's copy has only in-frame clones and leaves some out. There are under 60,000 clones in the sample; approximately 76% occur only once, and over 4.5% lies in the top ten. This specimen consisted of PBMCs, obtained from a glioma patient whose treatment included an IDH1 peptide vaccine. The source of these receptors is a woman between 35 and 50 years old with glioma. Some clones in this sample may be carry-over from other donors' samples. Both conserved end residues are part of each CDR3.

CDR3: CASSPPRRSSYNEQFF
J: TRBJ2-1
V: TRBV7-9

CDR3: CASSTGQGATGYTF
J: TRBJ1-2
V: TRBV9

CDR3: CASSEVGATNEKLFF
J: TRBJ1-4
V: TRBV2

CDR3: CARSLLPDRGNQPQHF
J: TRBJ1-5
V: TRBV5-3

CDR3: CASSEGRVDYGYTF
J: TRBJ1-2
V: TRBV6-1

CDR3: CASSWSSGSYEQYF
J: TRBJ2-7
V: TRBV6-1

CDR3: CASSRRRGYSYNEQFF
J: TRBJ2-1
V: TRBV2

CDR3: CASSLAPPPDSPSTEAFF
J: TRBJ1-1
V: TRBV7-9

CDR3: CSVDARGKEAFF
J: TRBJ1-1
V: TRBV29-1

CDR3: CASRGTGLKISPLHF
J: TRBJ1-6
V: TRBV6-6

CDR3: CASSNPGQGDSGYTF
J: TRBJ1-2
V: TRBV25-1

CDR3: CASSSGTGYEQYF
J: TRBJ2-7
V: TRBV19

CDR3: CASTKDRDAYNEQFF
J: TRBJ2-1
V: TRBV19

CDR3: CASSADPGVLQPQHF
J: TRBJ1-5
V: TRBV5-5

CDR3: CASSLVPTGLADTQYF
J: TRBJ2-3
V: TRBV7-9

CDR3: CASSPRRGAYNEQFF
J: TRBJ2-1
V: TRBV18

CDR3: CASSEIGGADTQYF
J: TRBJ2-3
V: TRBV9

CDR3: CASTTRQLPYNEQFF
J: TRBJ2-1
V: TRBV6-5

CDR3: CASSYYGGVTGELFF
J: TRBJ2-2
V: TRBV6-5

CDR3: CASSYEGRTEAFF
J: TRBJ1-1
V: TRBV6-6

CDR3: CASSLDSGETQYF
J: TRBJ2-5
V: TRBV5-6

CDR3: CASSGRGNQPQHF
J: TRBJ1-5
V: TRBV25-1

CDR3: CASSQEDREAFF
J: TRBJ1-1
V: TRBV11-2

CDR3: CAWGAEVWGNTEAFF
J: TRBJ1-1
V: TRBV30

CDR3: CASSLRGGSLNTEAFF
J: TRBJ1-1
V: TRBV7-9

CDR3: CASSLRVDGYTF
J: TRBJ1-2
V: TRBV19

CDR3: CASSSIRGQVSDTQYF
J: TRBJ2-3
V: TRBV11-2

CDR3: CASSLLGEKLFF
J: TRBJ1-4
V: TRBV5-4

CDR3: CASSREAGRNRPQHF
J: TRBJ1-5
V: TRBV18

CDR3: CAIGAQGEEKLFF
J: TRBJ1-4
V: TRBV10-3

CDR3: CASSQLNRGNYGYTF
J: TRBJ1-2
V: TRBV4-1

CDR3: CASGRGGQPQHF
J: TRBJ1-5
V: TRBV6-5

CDR3: CASSSVSGIHQPQHF
J: TRBJ1-5
V: TRBV7-2

CDR3: CASSLDPRGVRSYNEQFF
J: TRBJ2-1
V: TRBV11-2

CDR3: CASKQGVPPDTQYF
J: TRBJ2-3
V: TRBV7-9

CDR3: CAWSSWRDDYNEQFF
J: TRBJ2-1
V: TRBV30

CDR3: CASRLAYEQYF
J: TRBJ2-7
V: TRBV6-1

CDR3: CASSPAGGGAEAFF
J: TRBJ1-1
V: TRBV18

CDR3: CASSIGGGPYEQYF
J: TRBJ2-7
V: TRBV19

CDR3: CASNDGAPGSADTIYF
J: TRBJ1-3
V: TRBV6-1

CDR3: CASSLFGSNTEAFF
J: TRBJ1-1
V: TRBV7-9

CDR3: CASRGGGETQYF
J: TRBJ2-5
V: TRBV2

CDR3: CATSMTAGLGVHYEQFF
J: TRBJ2-1
V: TRBV15

CDR3: CASSIGGNHYEQYF
J: TRBJ2-7
V: TRBV19

CDR3: CASSLILKNIQYF
J: TRBJ2-4
V: TRBV7-2

CDR3: CASSYGNYGYTF
J: TRBJ1-2
V: TRBV6-5

CDR3: CASSIPGLPDTEAFF
J: TRBJ1-1
V: TRBV19

CDR3: CASSSGRGNGELFF
J: TRBJ2-2
V: TRBV7-8

CDR3: CASSLPAQGGYGYTF
J: TRBJ1-2
V: TRBV5-5

CDR3: CASSENFGRALHF
J: TRBJ1-6
V: TRBV2

CDR3: CASSFLGTGGPYGYTF
J: TRBJ1-2
V: TRBV5-6

CDR3: CASSMIGGGPNEQFF
J: TRBJ2-1
V: TRBV19

CDR3: CASTPLVQGANHFYEQYF
J: TRBJ2-7
V: TRBV23-1

CDR3: CSATPGDGYTF
J: TRBJ1-2
V: TRBV29-1

CDR3: CASSFIGFNYGYTF
J: TRBJ1-2
V: TRBV4-1